Listed below are T cell receptor beta chains from one sample, sequenced in a study of control samples from healthy donors and cancer patients. The method was immunoSEQ multiplex PCR; TCRdb's version includes in-frame clones alone and lacks a portion of them. This sample yields around 250,000 clones, of which roughly 80% are seen a single time; 13% belongs to the top ten. The sequencing sample was made of PBMCs. The source of these receptors is a woman aged 55-69 years with lung cancer. Both conserved end residues are part of each CDR3. Each record gives: V gene, clone size, D gene, J gene, CDR3 protein, CDR3 DNA. The D gene is left open where the match is weak. Clone size, where shown, is once, few, many, or a class for clones that have expanded.

TRBV5-6	.	TRBD1	TRBJ2-7	CASSIGQGAYEQYF	TGTGCCAGCAGCATCGGACAGGGTGCCTACGAGCAGTACTTC
TRBV4-1	.	.	TRBJ2-1	CASSQVQSSYNEQFF	TGCGCCAGCAGCCAAGTTCAGAGCTCCTACAATGAGCAGTTCTTC
TRBV7-9	.	.	TRBJ1-1	CASSFSGLEAFF	TGTGCCAGCAGCTTTTCGGGGTTAGAAGCTTTCTTT
TRBV2	.	.	TRBJ1-6	CASSDAGSPLHF	TGTGCCAGCAGTGATGCAGGTTCACCCCTCCACTTT
TRBV5-4	.	TRBD1	TRBJ2-5	CASYSGQGVGTQYF	TGTGCCAGCTATTCGGGACAGGGGGTGGGGACCCAGTACTTC
TRBV5-1	.	.	TRBJ2-2	CASSSGQLGELFF	TGCGCCAGCAGCTCCGGACAGCTCGGGGAGCTGTTTTTT
TRBV6-6	.	.	TRBJ1-5	CASSYRDRQPQHF	TGTGCCAGCAGTTACAGGGACCGTCAGCCCCAGCATTTT
TRBV18	.	TRBD2	TRBJ2-3	CASSQSSGGGTDTQYF	TGTGCCAGCTCACAGTCATCCGGGGGGGGCACAGATACGCAGTATTTT
TRBV10-1	.	.	TRBJ1-1	CASSESTGPGNTEAFF	TGCGCCAGCAGTGAGTCAACAGGGCCGGGGAACACTGAAGCTTTCTTT
TRBV4-1	once	.	TRBJ1-4	CASSPAFIPTTNEKLFF	TGCGCCAGCAGCCCCGCTTTTATACCAACAACTAATGAAAAACTGTTTTTT
TRBV7-6	once	.	TRBJ1-3	CASSHRAGPSGNTIYF	TGTGCCAGCAGCCACCGGGCAGGCCCCTCTGGAAACACCATATATTTT
TRBV4-1	.	.	TRBJ1-4	CASSRSGPTAEKLFF	TGCGCCAGCAGCCGGTCGGGACCGACGGCCGAAAAACTGTTTTTT
TRBV27	once	TRBD2	TRBJ2-1	CASSPPPLAGAREQFF	TGTGCCAGCAGTCCCCCCCCGCTAGCGGGAGCTCGTGAGCAGTTCTTC
TRBV6-5	.	.	TRBJ2-3	CASSYSNPHTDTQYF	TGTGCCAGCAGTTACTCTAACCCGCATACAGATACGCAGTATTTT
TRBV5-1	few	TRBD1	TRBJ2-7	CASSPRTGEYEQYF	TGCGCCAGCAGCCCCCGGACAGGGGAGTACGAGCAGTACTTC
TRBV3-1/TRBV3-2	.	.	TRBJ2-2	CASSQNTVAGELFF	TGTGCCAGCAGCCAAAATACAGTAGCCGGGGAGCTGTTTTTT
TRBV6-5	.	.	TRBJ2-5	CASTLFGDFQETQYF	TGTGCCAGCACCCTCTTTGGGGACTTCCAAGAGACCCAGTACTTC
TRBV7-9	.	.	TRBJ1-1	CASSFMGIGTEAFF	TGTGCCAGCAGCTTCATGGGCATTGGCACTGAAGCTTTCTTT
TRBV4-1	.	.	TRBJ1-2	CASSQDGQSSVFSYTF	TGCGCCAGCAGCCAGGATGGACAGTCATCGGTTTTCAGCTACACCTTC
TRBV5-1	.	TRBD1	TRBJ2-2	CASSLGQGVGTGELFF	TGCGCCAGCAGCTTGGGCCAGGGGGTGGGCACCGGGGAGCTGTTTTTT
TRBV3-1/TRBV3-2	.	TRBD1	TRBJ1-1	CASSQGQGLNTEAFF	TGTGCCAGCAGCCAGGGACAGGGGTTGAACACTGAAGCTTTCTTT
TRBV3-1/TRBV3-2	.	.	TRBJ1-6	CASSQGIGNSPLHF	TGTGCCAGCAGCCAGGGGATTGGTAATTCACCCCTCCACTTT
TRBV7-3	.	TRBD2	TRBJ2-3	CASSLQPTPIAGVTDTQYF	TGTGCCAGCAGCTTACAACCGACCCCTATCGCGGGAGTTACAGATACGCAGTATTTT
TRBV28	.	TRBD1	TRBJ1-2	CASSLSDTGGARNGYTF	TGTGCCAGCAGTTTATCCGATACAGGGGGCGCGAGGAATGGCTACACCTTC
TRBV2	.	TRBD1	TRBJ1-2	CASRQGDYGYTF	TGTGCCAGCAGGCAGGGGGACTATGGCTACACCTTC
TRBV27	.	TRBD1	TRBJ1-6	CASTLVGGFYNSPLHF	TGTGCCAGCACGCTCGTAGGGGGCTTTTATAATTCACCCCTCCACTTT
TRBV18	.	.	TRBJ1-2	CASSPGVDYGYTF	TGTGCCAGCTCACCAGGGGTCGACTATGGCTACACCTTC
TRBV28	once	.	TRBJ1-5	CANGQGWQPQHF	TGTGCCAATGGGCAGGGGTGGCAGCCCCAGCATTTT
TRBV14	.	TRBD1	TRBJ1-6	CASSPDRVRSYNSPLHF	TGTGCCAGCAGCCCCGACAGGGTTCGTTCCTATAATTCACCCCTCCACTTT
TRBV3-1/TRBV3-2	.	.	TRBJ2-2	CASSQVVQGGELFF	TGTGCCAGCAGCCAAGTTGTCCAAGGCGGGGAGCTGTTTTTT
TRBV6-5	.	.	TRBJ1-5	CASSYLGHQPQHF	TGTGCCAGCAGTTACCTGGGACATCAGCCCCAGCATTTT
TRBV9	once	.	TRBJ2-1	CASGSGASYNEQFF	TGTGCCAGCGGATCCGGGGCCTCCTACAATGAGCAGTTCTTC
TRBV13	.	.	TRBJ1-2	CASSLTGREDYGYTF	TGTGCCAGCAGCCTAACAGGGAGAGAGGACTATGGCTACACCTTC
TRBV5-1	.	.	TRBJ1-4	CASSLGHATNEKLFF	TGCGCCAGCAGCTTGGGACATGCAACTAATGAAAAACTGTTTTTT
TRBV4-1	once	TRBD1	TRBJ1-2	CASSLQTGEKYGYTF	TGCGCCAGCAGCCTTCAGACAGGGGAAAAGTATGGCTACACCTTC
TRBV18	.	TRBD1	TRBJ2-7	CASSPNGGTGVEQYF	TGTGCCAGCTCACCGAATGGCGGGACAGGGGTCGAGCAGTACTTC
TRBV9	.	.	TRBJ2-2	CASSARLGGSGELFF	TGTGCCAGCAGCGCTAGACTAGGGGGCTCCGGGGAGCTGTTTTTT
TRBV7-9	.	.	TRBJ1-2	CASSLGLSAGDGYTF	TGTGCCAGCAGCTTAGGACTATCGGCAGGGGATGGCTACACCTTC
TRBV7-3	.	.	TRBJ2-1	CASSLTLIATNNEQFF	TGTGCCAGCAGCTTAACGTTAATAGCGACGAACAATGAGCAGTTCTTC
TRBV9	.	TRBD1	TRBJ2-7	CASSKGQFSYEQYF	TGTGCCAGCAGCAAGGGACAGTTCTCCTACGAGCAGTACTTC
TRBV11-2	.	.	TRBJ1-2	CASSLPGKYGCTF	TGTGCCAGCAGCTTACCAGGGAAATATGGCTGCACCTTC
TRBV19	.	TRBD1	TRBJ2-5	CASSTTGGGETQYF	TGTGCCAGTAGTACGACAGGGGGCGGCGAGACCCAGTACTTC
TRBV27	.	.	TRBJ1-2	CASSLDRNYGYTF	TGTGCCAGCAGTTTAGACAGGAATTATGGCTACACCTTC
TRBV5-1	.	TRBD1	TRBJ2-3	CASSLEGGHLTDTQYF	TGCGCCAGCAGCTTGGAAGGGGGCCACCTCACAGATACGCAGTATTTT
TRBV5-5	.	.	TRBJ1-2	CASSTPGSVSGYTF	TGTGCCAGCAGCACCCCGGGCTCTGTGTCGGGCTACACCTTC
TRBV7-3	.	.	TRBJ1-1	CASSLTGENTEAFF	TGTGCCAGCAGCTTAACGGGAGAGAACACTGAAGCTTTCTTT
TRBV6-5	.	TRBD1	TRBJ1-5	CASRGTGPQPQHF	TGTGCCAGCAGGGGGACAGGGCCTCAGCCCCAGCATTTT
TRBV12-3/TRBV12-4	once	.	TRBJ2-2	CASSLSSGELFF	TGTGCCAGCAGTTTAAGTTCCGGGGAGCTGTTTTTT
TRBV5-1	.	.	TRBJ1-3	CASSLVVSSGNTIYF	TGCGCCAGCAGCTTGGTCGTAAGCTCTGGAAACACCATATATTTT
TRBV19	few	.	TRBJ2-2	CASSRGDANTGELFF	TGTGCCAGTAGTCGTGGGGACGCGAACACCGGGGAGCTGTTTTTT
TRBV5-4	.	.	TRBJ1-4	CASSLRTVATNEKLFF	TGTGCCAGCAGCTTGAGGACAGTTGCAACTAATGAAAAACTGTTTTTT
TRBV5-4	.	TRBD2	TRBJ2-5	CASSPSGGAEETQYF	TGTGCCAGCAGCCCTAGCGGGGGGGCAGAAGAGACCCAGTACTTC
TRBV9	.	.	TRBJ2-5	CASSVEGGLQETQYF	TGTGCCAGCAGCGTAGAGGGGGGGCTCCAAGAGACCCAGTACTTC
TRBV28	.	.	TRBJ2-5	CASRLSHETQYF	TGTGCCAGCAGGTTGAGCCATGAGACCCAGTACTTC
TRBV18	.	.	TRBJ2-5	CASSPGKTQYF	TGTGCCAGCTCACCAGGGAAGACCCAGTACTTC